These 21 T cell receptor beta chains were sequenced from one sample in a study of blood T cell repertoires in COVID-19. Method: immunoSEQ multiplex PCR; TCRdb's copy keeps in-frame clones and lacks some. Here the sample spans roughly 400,000 clones, 85% to 90% being singletons. The sequencing sample was made of PBMCs or T cells enriched from blood (not recorded which). Source of these receptors: a woman aged 50 to 60 who had recovered from COVID-19.

This clone was detected once. The V and J genes are TRBV19 and TRBJ2-1; no clear D gene. The ends were cut back, 6 bases at V and 3 bases at J, with 3 bases in the middle. CDR3 length equals 11 residues. Per germline, CDR1 LNHDA and CDR2 SQIVND (reference sequence). CDR3 in amino acids: CASSHYNEQFF. The DNA for the CDR3 is TGTGCCAGTAGCCACTACAATGAGCAGTTCTTC.

This rearrangement joins TRBV29-1 to TRBJ1-2; 7 nucleotides match TRBD1. The CDR3 has 13 residues. Unmatched junction bases numbered 2, after V lost 1 base and J lost 3 bases. The germline V gene has CDR1 SQVTM and CDR2 ANQGSEA. In DNA, the CDR3 is TGCAGCGTTGAAGGCAGGGGGGACTATGGCTACACCTTC. It is translated as CSVEGRGDYGYTF.

The gene calls are TRBV28 and TRBJ1-2, with TRBD1 as a possible D gene (6 bases). The V and J ends lost 6 bases and 3 bases respectively, with 23 bases between them. CDR1 is MDHEN, CDR2 SYDVKM, per germline. The CDR3 totals 17 residues. The CDR3 spells CASSTTTPTGWDYGYTF. DNA for the CDR3: TGTGCCAGCAGCACGACCACTCCGACAGGTTGGGACTATGGCTACACCTTC.

The chain combines TRBV30 with TRBJ1-3; D is unclear. Germline lookup yields CDR1 GTSNPN and CDR2 SVGIG (reference sequence). V lost 0 bases and J lost 0, with 6 bases in between. This CDR3 comprises 14 residues. CDR3 nucleotides: TGTGCCTGGAGTGTACTGTCCTCTGGAAACACCATATATTTT. Protein sequence: CAWSVLSSGNTIYF.

CDR3 sequence (DNA): TGTGCCAGCAGACCCGGCTGGGCCGAATCCTACGAGCAGTACTTC. It is translated as CASRPGWAESYEQYF. The rearrangement uses TRBV6-5 and TRBJ2-7; no reliable D call. The ends were cut back, 6 bases at V and 1 base at J, with 16 bases in the middle. CDR1 is MNHEY and CDR2 is SVGAGI in the germline V gene. The CDR3 runs 15 residues.

The chain joins TRBV11-2 to TRBJ2-7; 10 bases align to TRBD1. The CDR3 runs to 15 residues. V shed 1 base and J 7 bases; nucleotides not matched to a gene: 7. The V gene's germline CDR1 is SGHAT and CDR2 FQNNGV. As DNA, the CDR3 is TGTGCCAGCAGCTTAGTCGGGACAGGGGTTAGTGAGCAGTACTTC. It specifies CASSLVGTGVSEQYF.

This clone was seen more than once but under ten times. The chain links TRBV19 to TRBJ2-2; a possible D gene is TRBD1 (5 bases). Germline CDR1 is LNHDA and CDR2 is SQIVND (reference sequence). Deletions cut 6 bases from V and 6 bases from J, with 11 bases between. The CDR3 loop spans 13 amino acids. CDR3 in DNA: TGTGCCAGTAGCCCAGGGTATCCCGGGGAGCTGTTTTTT. Its protein is CASSPGYPGELFF.

This chain uses TRBV5-1 with TRBJ2-3; 9 bases map to TRBD2. The junction had 2 bases not matched to a gene; V was cut back by 0 bases and J by 0 bases. From germline, CDR1 is SGHRS and CDR2 YFSETQ. The CDR3 covers 16 residues. The CDR3 nucleotides are TGCGCCAGCAGCTTGGCTAGCGGGGCTAGCACAGATACGCAGTATTTT. It translates to CASSLASGASTDTQYF.

This clone was seen more than once but under ten times. The chain joins TRBV21-1 to TRBJ2-7; TRBD1, as called in the table, went unchecked against the DNA. TRBV21-1 is tagged as a pseudogene. This CDR3 region has 13 residues. As DNA, the CDR3 is TGTGCAAAATTGACAGGGCCGATCTACGAGCAGTACTTC. Protein: CAKLTGPIYEQYF.

The chain uses TRBV11-1 and TRBJ2-5; a possible D gene is TRBD2 (5 bases). There are 15 residues in the CDR3. The germline gives CDR1 SGHAT, CDR2 FQDESV (reference sequence). The V and J ends lost 1 base and 0 bases respectively, with 9 bases between them. The CDR3 DNA is TGTGCCAGCAGCTTAGGTCACGGGGACCAAGAGACCCAGTACTTC. The encoded protein is CASSLGHGDQETQYF.

J is TRBJ1-1 and V is TRBV19; D unclear. The CDR3 runs to 14 residues. The V end lost 4 bases, the J end lost 4 bases, and 13 bases lay between the germline ends. The germline V gene has CDR1 LNHDA and CDR2 SQIVND (reference sequence). The DNA of the CDR3 is TGTGCCAGTAGTACAGCCCTCGCAGGCACTGAAGCTTTCTTT. This translates into CASSTALAGTEAFF.

The gene calls are TRBV5-3 and TRBJ1-6; TRBD1 is a possible D gene (5 bases). TRBV5-3 has ORF status, its function being uncertain. This CDR3 is 16 amino acids long. V was clipped by 4 bases and J by 7 bases, with 18 bases between them. CDR3 sequence reads: CARSRTPGLGNSPLHF. In DNA, the CDR3 is TGTGCCAGAAGCCGCACTCCGGGACTCGGGAATTCACCCCTCCACTTT.

The chain uses TRBV27 and TRBJ1-1, with D unclear. The V and J ends lost 4 bases and 0 bases respectively, with 6 bases between them. CDR3 length: 13 amino acids. CDR1 MNHEY and CDR2 SMNVEV come from the germline V gene (reference sequence). CDR3 loop: CASSSIVNTEAFF. The CDR3 DNA reads as TGTGCCAGCAGTTCAATAGTGAACACTGAAGCTTTCTTT.

The chain recombines TRBV4-3 with TRBJ2-5; D not certain. Trimming left V 0 bases short and J 5 bases short, with 10 bases between. CDR1 is LGHNA, CDR2 YSLEER, per germline. This CDR3 contains 14 residues. As DNA, the CDR3 is TGCGCCAGCAGCCAAGATCTAATGGTTGAGACCCAGTACTTC. Translated, it gives CASSQDLMVETQYF.

This chain uses TRBV30 with TRBJ1-5; 7 bases align to TRBD1. Losses at the gene ends were 3 bases for V and 0 bases for J; bases not matched to a gene: 5. CDR1 GTSNPN and CDR2 SVGIG come from the germline V gene (reference sequence). There are 15 residues in the CDR3. The CDR3 DNA reads as TGTGCCTGGAGCCCCGGGACAGCTAGCAATCAGCCCCAGCATTTT. It translates to CAWSPGTASNQPQHF.

The V and J genes are TRBV19 and TRBJ1-1, with TRBD1 as a possible D gene (6 bases). The ends were cut back, 3 bases at V and 4 bases at J, with 15 bases in the middle. The CDR3 totals 15 residues. Looked up from germline, CDR1 is LNHDA and CDR2 is SQIVND (reference sequence). The CDR3 DNA is TGTGCCAGTAGTATCCCGGGACAATCACTCACTGAAGCTTTCTTT. It yields the protein CASSIPGQSLTEAFF.

The rearrangement uses TRBV5-1 and TRBJ2-5; 10 nucleotides align to TRBD1. The germline V gene has CDR1 SGHRS and CDR2 YFSETQ. Trimming cost V 7 bases and J 7 bases; bases outside gene matches: 13. This CDR3 is 15 amino acids long. The CDR3 protein is CASRDRGDSLGTQYF. The CDR3 bases are TGCGCCAGCCGGGACAGGGGCGATAGCCTGGGGACCCAGTACTTC.

The V and J genes are TRBV18 and TRBJ2-3; TRBD1 aligns across 7 bases. The CDR3 is 15 residues long. The germline CDR1 and CDR2 sequences are KGHSH and LQKENI. Germline trimming cut 3 bases from V and 1 base from J; bases unmatched to any gene: 4. CDR3 sequence: CASSPRTGGTDTQYF. The CDR3 DNA sequence: TGTGCCAGCTCACCTAGGACAGGTGGCACAGATACGCAGTATTTT.

This chain connects TRBV12-3 or TRBV12-4 to TRBJ2-2; unclear D gene. This CDR3 comprises 13 residues. Trimming pared 7 bases from V and 0 bases from J, leaving 6 bases between. The CDR3 is CASIETNTGELFF. Written as DNA, the CDR3 is TGTGCCAGCATTGAGACGAACACCGGGGAGCTGTTTTTT.

The chain has TRBV5-1 and TRBJ1-4; no reliable D call. Between the trimmed V and J ends, which lost 3 bases and 0 bases, there was a span of 15 bases. Germline CDR1 and CDR2: SGHRS and YFSETQ. The CDR3 is made up of 17 amino acids. Here the CDR3 reads CASSYLPISTTNEKLFF. CDR3 coding DNA: TGCGCCAGCAGCTACCTTCCAATCTCTACAACTAATGAAAAACTGTTTTTT.

The chain uses TRBV28 and TRBJ2-7; tentative D call: TRBD2 (6 bases). Germline lookup yields CDR1 MDHEN and CDR2 SYDVKM. Trimming stripped 8 bases from V and 2 bases from J, with 10 bases between. CDR3 length: 12 residues. This CDR3 is CASGGTTYEQYF. The DNA of the CDR3 is TGTGCCAGCGGGGGGACCACCTACGAGCAGTACTTC.